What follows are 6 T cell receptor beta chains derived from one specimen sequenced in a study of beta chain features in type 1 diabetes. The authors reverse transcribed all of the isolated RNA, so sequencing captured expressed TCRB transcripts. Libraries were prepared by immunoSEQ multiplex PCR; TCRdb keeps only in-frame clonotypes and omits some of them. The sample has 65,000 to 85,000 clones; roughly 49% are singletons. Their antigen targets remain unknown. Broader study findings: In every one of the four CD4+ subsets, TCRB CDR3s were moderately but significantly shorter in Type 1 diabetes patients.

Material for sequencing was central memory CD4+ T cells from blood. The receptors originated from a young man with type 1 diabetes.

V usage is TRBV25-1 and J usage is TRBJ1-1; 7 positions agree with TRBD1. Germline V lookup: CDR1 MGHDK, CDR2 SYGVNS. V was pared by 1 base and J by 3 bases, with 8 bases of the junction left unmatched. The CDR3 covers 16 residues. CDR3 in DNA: TGTGCCAGCAGTGAATCGGGCAGGGGGAAGTACACTGAAGCTTTCTTT. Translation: CASSESGRGKYTEAFF.

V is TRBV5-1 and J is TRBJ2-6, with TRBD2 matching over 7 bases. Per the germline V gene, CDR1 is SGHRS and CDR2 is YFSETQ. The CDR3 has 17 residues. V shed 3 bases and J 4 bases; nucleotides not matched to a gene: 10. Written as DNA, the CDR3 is TGCGCCAGCAGCTCGGGCCCGGGAGCGGGAGGGGCCAACGTCCTGACTTTC. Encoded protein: CASSSGPGAGGANVLTF.

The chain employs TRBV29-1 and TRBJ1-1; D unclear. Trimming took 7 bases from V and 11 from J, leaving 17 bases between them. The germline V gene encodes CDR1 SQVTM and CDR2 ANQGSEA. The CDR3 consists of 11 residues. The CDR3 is CSADLSGRAFF. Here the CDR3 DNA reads TGCAGCGCCGACCTTTCAGGTAGGGCTTTCTTT.

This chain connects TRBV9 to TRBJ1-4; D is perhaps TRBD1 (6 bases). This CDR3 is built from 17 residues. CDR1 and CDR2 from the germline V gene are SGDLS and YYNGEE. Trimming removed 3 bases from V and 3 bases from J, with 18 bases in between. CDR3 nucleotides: TGTGCCAGCAGCGGTACAGGGAGAGCAACTGCTAATGAAAAACTGTTTTTT. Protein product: CASSGTGRATANEKLFF.

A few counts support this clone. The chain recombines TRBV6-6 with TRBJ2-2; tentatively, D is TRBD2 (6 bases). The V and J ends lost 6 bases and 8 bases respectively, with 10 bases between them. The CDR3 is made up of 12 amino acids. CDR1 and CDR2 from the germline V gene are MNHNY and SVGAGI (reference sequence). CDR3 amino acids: CASRTRWGELFF. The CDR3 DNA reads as TGTGCCAGCAGGACTAGATGGGGGGAGCTGTTTTTT.

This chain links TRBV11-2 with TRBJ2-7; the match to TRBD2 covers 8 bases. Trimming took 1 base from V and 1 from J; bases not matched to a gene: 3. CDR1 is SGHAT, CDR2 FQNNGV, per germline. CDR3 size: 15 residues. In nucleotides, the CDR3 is TGTGCCAGCAGCTTAGGACTAGCGTTATCCTACGAGCAGTACTTC. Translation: CASSLGLALSYEQYF.